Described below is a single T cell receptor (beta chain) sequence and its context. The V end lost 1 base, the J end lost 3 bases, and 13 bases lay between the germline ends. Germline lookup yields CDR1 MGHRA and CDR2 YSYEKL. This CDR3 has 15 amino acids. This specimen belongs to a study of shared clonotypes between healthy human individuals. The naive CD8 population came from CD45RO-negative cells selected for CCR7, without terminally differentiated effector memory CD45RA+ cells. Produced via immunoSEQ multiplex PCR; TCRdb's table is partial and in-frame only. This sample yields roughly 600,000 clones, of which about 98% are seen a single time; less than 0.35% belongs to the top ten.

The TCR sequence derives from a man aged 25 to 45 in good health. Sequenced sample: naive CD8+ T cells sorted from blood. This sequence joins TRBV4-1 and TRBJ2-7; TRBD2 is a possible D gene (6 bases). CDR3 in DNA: TGCGCCAGCAGCCAAGTCCAACGGGAGTTCTACGAGCAGTACTTC. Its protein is CASSQVQREFYEQYF.